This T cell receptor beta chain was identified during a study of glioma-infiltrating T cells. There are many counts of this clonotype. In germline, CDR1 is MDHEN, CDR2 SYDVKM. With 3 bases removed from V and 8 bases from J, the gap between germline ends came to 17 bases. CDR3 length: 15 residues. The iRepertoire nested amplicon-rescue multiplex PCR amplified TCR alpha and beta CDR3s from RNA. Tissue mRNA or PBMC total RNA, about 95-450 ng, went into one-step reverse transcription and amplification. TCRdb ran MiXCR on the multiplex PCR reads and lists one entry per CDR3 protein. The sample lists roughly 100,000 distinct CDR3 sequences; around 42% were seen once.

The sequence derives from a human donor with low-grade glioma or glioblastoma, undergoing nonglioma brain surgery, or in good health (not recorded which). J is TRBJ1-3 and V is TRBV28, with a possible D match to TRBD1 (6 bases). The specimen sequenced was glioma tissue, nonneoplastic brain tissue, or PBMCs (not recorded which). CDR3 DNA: TGTGCCAGCAGTTTTTTGGGACACAAAGGGGACACCATATATTTT. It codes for CASSFLGHKGDTIYF.